The 15 T cell receptor beta chains reported below all come from one sample, sequenced in a study of cytomegalovirus exposure and HLA in healthy donors. Repertoires were generated with immunoSEQ multiplex PCR, while TCRdb's copy carries only in-frame clones and drops some. Of some 310,000 clones in the sample, approximately 85% are singletons; the top ten hold roughly 0.96%. Sequenced: PBMCs. Receptors were obtained from a man in his thirties or forties in good health and CMV-seronegative.

This chain connects TRBV7-2 to TRBJ2-3; possible D gene TRBD2, 5 bases. The CDR3 extends over 14 amino acids. Germline V lookup: CDR1 SGHTA, CDR2 FQGNSA. Between the trimmed V and J ends, which lost 4 bases and 4 bases, there was a span of 12 bases. This CDR3 is CASSSDLAADTQYF. Written as DNA, the CDR3 is TGTGCCAGCAGCTCCGATCTAGCTGCAGATACGCAGTATTTT.

The chain is built from TRBV10-2 and TRBJ2-1; 9 nucleotides align to TRBD2. The germline V gene has CDR1 WSHSY and CDR2 SAAADI. V lost 7 bases and J lost 4; bases outside the gene matches: 11. CDR3 length: 16 residues. The CDR3 sequence: CASKGFIAGAYNEQFF. CDR3 DNA sequence: TGCGCCAGCAAGGGCTTCATAGCGGGGGCTTACAATGAGCAGTTCTTC.

The V and J genes are TRBV15 and TRBJ1-1; 8 positions agree with TRBD1. The CDR3 sequence is 14 residues long. In germline, CDR1 is LNHNV, CDR2 YYDKDF (reference sequence). V lost 4 bases and J lost 4; bases outside the gene matches: 5. In DNA, the CDR3 is TGTGCCACCAGCAATCGGGACAGGCTCACTGAAGCTTTCTTT. Amino acid sequence: CATSNRDRLTEAFF.

This rearrangement joins TRBV5-1 to TRBJ2-1, with 7 bases aligning to TRBD1. The CDR3 loop spans 15 amino acids. Germline V gives CDR1 SGHRS, CDR2 YFSETQ. Trimming removed 4 bases from V and 2 bases from J; junction bases left unmatched: 6. CDR3 sequence (DNA): TGCGCCAGCAGCCCGACAGGGTCCACCTACAATGAGCAGTTCTTC. Amino acid sequence: CASSPTGSTYNEQFF.

This clone was counted a single time. The chain employs TRBV5-4 and TRBJ2-5; D gene ambiguous. The V gene's germline CDR1 is SGHNT and CDR2 YYREEE (reference sequence). The length of the CDR3 is 15 residues. V was cut by 0 bases and J by 5 bases, with 14 bases left in between. The DNA for the CDR3 is TGTGCCAGCAGCTTGGGGGCCAGTTTTTTCGAGACCCAGTACTTC. This translates into CASSLGASFFETQYF.

This sequence joins TRBV6-6 and TRBJ2-2; no firm D call. There are 15 residues in the CDR3. Trimming shortened V by 0 bases and J by 8 bases, and 13 bases separated the two germline ends. Looked up from germline, CDR1 is MNHNY and CDR2 is SVGAGI (reference sequence). DNA for the CDR3: TGTGCCAGCAGTTACTCCCGACTCGTCCTTGGGGAGCTGTTTTTT. Encoded protein: CASSYSRLVLGELFF.

The chain links TRBV5-1 to TRBJ1-5, with TRBD1 matching over 7 bases. CDR3 size: 14 residues. The germline V gene encodes CDR1 SGHRS and CDR2 YFSETQ. V trimming: 4 bases; J trimming: 3 bases; junction bases outside the gene matches: 4. CDR3 sequence: CASSPGTDNQPQHF. The CDR3 DNA follows: TGCGCCAGCAGCCCCGGGACAGACAATCAGCCCCAGCATTTT.

The genes are TRBV9 and TRBJ2-3, with 11 bases lining up with TRBD2. After removal of 3 bases from V and 2 bases from J, the junction contained 2 bases not matched to a gene. Germline V lookup: CDR1 SGDLS, CDR2 YYNGEE. This CDR3 spans 15 amino acids. For the CDR3, the DNA is TGTGCCAGCAGCGCGGGACTAGCGGACACAGATACGCAGTATTTT. It specifies CASSAGLADTDTQYF.

The DNA for the CDR3 is TGTGCCAGCGGGCGAGGGAGTCCTTATGGCTACACCTTC. Residues: CASGRGSPYGYTF. The chain is built from TRBV2 and TRBJ1-2; D is unresolved. V dropped 8 bases and J dropped 5 bases, with 15 bases sitting between them. Germline V gene sequence: CDR1 SNHLY, CDR2 FYNNEI. The CDR3 runs to 13 residues.

The rearrangement uses TRBV4-3 and TRBJ2-7, with D possibly matching TRBD1 (6 bases). Germline lookup yields CDR1 LGHNA and CDR2 YSLEER. The CDR3 runs 15 residues. Trimming pared 1 base from V and 9 bases from J, leaving 19 bases between. DNA of the CDR3: TGCGCCAGCAGCCAAGGGGCAGGGGCTTCTTCTTGGCAGTACTTC. Amino acids: CASSQGAGASSWQYF.

V and J are TRBV2 and TRBJ1-1, with TRBD1 as a possible D gene (6 bases). The V end lost 2 bases, the J end lost 1 base, and 11 bases lay between the germline ends. Germline loops: CDR1 SNHLY, CDR2 FYNNEI. This CDR3 is built from 15 residues. In DNA form, the CDR3 reads TGTGCCAGCAGTGAACAGGGGCTCGCGAACACTGAAGCTTTCTTT. This codes for CASSEQGLANTEAFF.

The gene calls are TRBV2 and TRBJ2-7, with D perhaps matching TRBD2 (6 bases). CDR3 length equals 15 residues. The V and J ends lost 1 base and 2 bases respectively, with 12 bases between them. In germline, CDR1 is SNHLY, CDR2 FYNNEI. The CDR3: CASSEGGDSTYEQYF. The CDR3 coding sequence is TGTGCCAGCAGTGAAGGCGGGGATTCTACCTACGAGCAGTACTTC.

This rearrangement joins TRBV5-6 to TRBJ2-3, with 7 bases identical to TRBD1. The trim removed 4 bases at V and 4 bases at J, leaving 12 bases unmatched. CDR1 is SGHDT and CDR2 is YYEEEE in the germline V gene. CDR3 size: 16 residues. The CDR3 spells CASSEVDRVAADTQYF. For the CDR3, the DNA is TGTGCCAGCAGCGAGGTAGACAGGGTTGCGGCAGATACGCAGTATTTT.

The chain couples TRBV10-1 to TRBJ2-7; 7 bases match TRBD1. This CDR3 has 16 residues. CDR1 and CDR2 from the germline V gene are WNHNN and SYGVQD (reference sequence). J was trimmed by 6 bases and V by 5 bases; bases with no gene match: 16. The CDR3 DNA is TGCGCCAGCAGTCGCCCGACAGGGAACATTCCGCTCGAGCAGTACTTC. As protein: CASSRPTGNIPLEQYF.

This chain connects TRBV5-1 to TRBJ2-5, with D maybe TRBD1 (6 bases). V dropped 0 bases and J dropped 3 bases, with 9 bases sitting between them. The CDR3 has 14 amino acids. Per germline, CDR1 SGHRS and CDR2 YFSETQ. This CDR3 reads CASSLVGDKETQYF. In nucleotides, the CDR3 is TGCGCCAGCAGCTTGGTGGGGGACAAAGAGACCCAGTACTTC.